A selection of T cell receptor beta chains follows, all from one sample in a study of preoperative IRX-2 immunotherapy in early breast cancer. The data were produced by immunoSEQ multiplex PCR, yet TCRdb's version contains in-frame clones alone and is incomplete. The top ten hold roughly 15% of the sample, which has about 23,000 clones, roughly 95% seen once. The sequences come from tumor tissue, collected after IRX-2 immunotherapy. The source of these receptors is a human donor with breast cancer. Each CDR3 is given with its conserved first and last residue. Each record gives: D gene, J gene, clone size, V gene, CDR3 protein, CDR3 DNA. A D gene is named only where the DNA matches it firmly. The listing skips clone size in some rows; elsewhere it reads once, few, many or a size class.

D gene: NA
J gene: TRBJ1-2
clone size: once
V gene: TRBV6-1
CDR3 protein: CASSEGGGVSGYTF
CDR3 DNA: TGTGCCAGCAGTGAAGGGGGCGGGGTCTCTGGCTACACCTTC

D gene: NA
J gene: TRBJ1-3
clone size: NA
V gene: TRBV2
CDR3 protein: CASSSNSGNTICF
CDR3 DNA: TGTGCCAGCTCATCGAACTCTGGAAACACCATATGTTTT

D gene: TRBD2
J gene: TRBJ2-3
clone size: NA
V gene: TRBV12-5
CDR3 protein: CASGWGLAGASDTQYF
CDR3 DNA: TGTGCTAGTGGTTGGGGGCTAGCGGGGGCATCAGATACGCAGTATTTT

D gene: NA
J gene: TRBJ1-5
clone size: NA
V gene: TRBV15
CDR3 protein: CATSQGNSNQPQHF
CDR3 DNA: TGTGCCACCAGCCAAGGGAACAGCAATCAGCCCCAGCATTTT

D gene: TRBD1
J gene: TRBJ1-1
clone size: NA
V gene: TRBV6-1
CDR3 protein: CASSAFDRGRGNTEAFF
CDR3 DNA: TGTGCCAGCAGTGCCTTTGACAGGGGGCGAGGGAACACTGAAGCTTTCTTT

D gene: NA
J gene: TRBJ2-5
clone size: NA
V gene: TRBV28
CDR3 protein: CASSFPGRDGETQYF
CDR3 DNA: TGTGCCAGCAGTTTTCCGGGCAGGGATGGAGAGACCCAGTACTTC

D gene: TRBD2
J gene: TRBJ2-1
clone size: NA
V gene: TRBV19
CDR3 protein: CASSRGLAVYNEQFF
CDR3 DNA: TGTGCCAGTAGTAGGGGACTAGCGGTTTACAATGAGCAGTTCTTC

D gene: NA
J gene: TRBJ1-2
clone size: NA
V gene: TRBV28
CDR3 protein: CASIGWANHGYTF
CDR3 DNA: TGTGCCAGCATTGGTTGGGCAAACCATGGCTACACCTTC

D gene: NA
J gene: TRBJ2-2
clone size: NA
V gene: TRBV7-9
CDR3 protein: CASSPRPGNTGELFF
CDR3 DNA: TGTGCCAGCTCCCCCCGCCCGGGGAACACCGGGGAGCTGTTTTTT

D gene: TRBD1
J gene: TRBJ2-6
clone size: NA
V gene: TRBV19
CDR3 protein: CASTSYRDRGSGANVLTF
CDR3 DNA: TGTGCCAGTACCTCATACCGGGACAGGGGCTCTGGGGCCAACGTCCTGACTTTC

D gene: NA
J gene: TRBJ2-4
clone size: NA
V gene: TRBV27
CDR3 protein: CASSLLRPGTALSAKNIQYF
CDR3 DNA: TGTGCCAGCAGCTTACTACGGCCTGGGACGGCTCTCTCAGCCAAAAACATTCAGTACTTC

D gene: NA
J gene: TRBJ1-1
clone size: once
V gene: TRBV9
CDR3 protein: CASGLGTEAFF
CDR3 DNA: TGTGCCAGCGGGTTGGGCACTGAAGCTTTCTTT

D gene: TRBD1
J gene: TRBJ1-1
clone size: once
V gene: TRBV5-4
CDR3 protein: CAIRTSGGNTEAFF
CDR3 DNA: TGTGCCATCCGAACCTCAGGGGGCAACACTGAAGCTTTCTTT

D gene: NA
J gene: TRBJ2-7
clone size: NA
V gene: TRBV4-3
CDR3 protein: CASSHGLTRTEQYF
CDR3 DNA: TGCGCCAGCAGCCACGGACTCACCCGGACCGAGCAGTACTTC

D gene: NA
J gene: TRBJ2-7
clone size: NA
V gene: TRBV19
CDR3 protein: CASSSKQGYNPYEQYF
CDR3 DNA: TGTGCCAGTAGTTCCAAACAGGGCTACAACCCCTACGAGCAGTACTTC

D gene: TRBD1
J gene: TRBJ1-2
clone size: NA
V gene: TRBV28
CDR3 protein: CASSPRTGGYYGYTF
CDR3 DNA: TGTGCCAGCAGTCCCAGGACAGGGGGCTACTATGGCTACACCTTC

D gene: NA
J gene: TRBJ2-1
clone size: NA
V gene: TRBV7-3
CDR3 protein: CASSLGLYNEQFF
CDR3 DNA: TGTGCCAGCAGTCTGGGACTCTACAATGAGCAGTTCTTC

D gene: TRBD2
J gene: TRBJ2-1
clone size: NA
V gene: TRBV29-1
CDR3 protein: CGGESYNEQFF
CDR3 DNA: TGCGGGGGGGAGTCCTACAATGAGCAGTTCTTC

D gene: NA
J gene: TRBJ1-3
clone size: NA
V gene: TRBV4-1
CDR3 protein: CASSYPGGTSGNTIYF
CDR3 DNA: TGCGCCAGCAGCTATCCCGGGGGCACCTCTGGAAACACCATATATTTT

D gene: TRBD1
J gene: TRBJ1-5
clone size: few
V gene: TRBV27
CDR3 protein: CASSKAPPWDRARNQPQHF
CDR3 DNA: TGTGCCAGCAGTAAGGCTCCTCCCTGGGACAGGGCCCGCAATCAGCCCCAGCATTTT

D gene: TRBD2
J gene: TRBJ2-3
clone size: NA
V gene: TRBV5-1
CDR3 protein: CASSGLAGGEDTQYF
CDR3 DNA: TGCGCCAGCAGCGGACTAGCGGGAGGAGAAGATACGCAGTATTTT

D gene: NA
J gene: TRBJ2-2
clone size: NA
V gene: TRBV10-1
CDR3 protein: CARGAWAGELFF
CDR3 DNA: TGCGCCAGGGGGGCGTGGGCCGGGGAGCTGTTTTTT

D gene: TRBD1
J gene: TRBJ2-1
clone size: few
V gene: TRBV7-3
CDR3 protein: CASSRKGQPVDEQFF
CDR3 DNA: TGTGCCAGCAGCCGAAAGGGACAGCCAGTAGATGAGCAGTTCTTC

D gene: TRBD2
J gene: TRBJ2-2
clone size: NA
V gene: TRBV7-3
CDR3 protein: CASSPGTSATGELFF
CDR3 DNA: TGTGCCAGCAGCCCCGGGACTAGCGCCACCGGGGAGCTGTTTTTT

D gene: NA
J gene: TRBJ1-1
clone size: NA
V gene: TRBV21-1
CDR3 protein: CASSKEGYIGRNTEAFF
CDR3 DNA: TGTGCCAGCAGCAAAGAGGGATATATAGGCCGGAACACTGAAGCTTTCTTT

D gene: NA
J gene: TRBJ1-5
clone size: NA
V gene: TRBV7-8
CDR3 protein: CASSLVASNQPQHF
CDR3 DNA: TGTGCCAGCAGCTTAGTAGCCAGTAATCAGCCCCAGCATTTT

D gene: TRBD2
J gene: TRBJ2-3
clone size: NA
V gene: TRBV4-1
CDR3 protein: CASSQRGSKGTSGSTDTQYF
CDR3 DNA: TGCGCCAGCAGCCAAAGGGGGTCCAAAGGGACTAGCGGGAGTACAGATACGCAGTATTTT

D gene: NA
J gene: TRBJ2-5
clone size: NA
V gene: TRBV28
CDR3 protein: CASREWGGGKETQYF
CDR3 DNA: TGTGCCAGCAGGGAATGGGGAGGCGGCAAGGAGACCCAGTACTTC

D gene: TRBD1
J gene: TRBJ2-7
clone size: NA
V gene: TRBV10-1
CDR3 protein: CASSESRGLEQYF
CDR3 DNA: TGCGCCAGCAGTGAGTCCAGGGGGCTTGAGCAGTACTTC

D gene: TRBD1
J gene: TRBJ1-5
clone size: NA
V gene: TRBV28
CDR3 protein: CASTGTGLDQPQHF
CDR3 DNA: TGTGCCAGCACCGGGACAGGGCTCGATCAGCCCCAGCATTTT

D gene: NA
J gene: TRBJ2-1
clone size: NA
V gene: TRBV13
CDR3 protein: CASSYDSNEQFF
CDR3 DNA: TGTGCCAGCAGCTACGACAGCAATGAGCAGTTCTTC

D gene: TRBD2
J gene: TRBJ2-2
clone size: NA
V gene: TRBV9
CDR3 protein: CASSVELAVTGELFF
CDR3 DNA: TGTGCCAGCAGCGTAGAACTAGCGGTGACCGGGGAGCTGTTTTTT

D gene: NA
J gene: TRBJ2-1
clone size: NA
V gene: TRBV5-1
CDR3 protein: CASRTGQANNEQFF
CDR3 DNA: TGCGCCAGCCGAACCGGGCAGGCCAACAATGAGCAGTTCTTC

D gene: NA
J gene: TRBJ2-1
clone size: NA
V gene: TRBV4-3
CDR3 protein: CASSPYLVALYEQFF
CDR3 DNA: TGCGCCAGCAGCCCCTATCTTGTGGCGTTATATGAGCAGTTCTTC

D gene: NA
J gene: TRBJ1-2
clone size: NA
V gene: TRBV7-6
CDR3 protein: CASSQGRANYGYTF
CDR3 DNA: TGTGCCAGCAGCCAGGGAAGGGCAAACTATGGCTACACCTTC

D gene: NA
J gene: TRBJ1-1
clone size: NA
V gene: TRBV27
CDR3 protein: CASSSYRVLRNTEAFF
CDR3 DNA: TGTGCCAGCAGTTCTTACAGGGTTCTGCGGAACACTGAAGCTTTCTTT

D gene: NA
J gene: TRBJ2-1
clone size: NA
V gene: TRBV7-6
CDR3 protein: CASSQDGSSYNEQFF
CDR3 DNA: TGTGCCAGCAGCCAGGACGGGAGCTCCTACAATGAGCAGTTCTTC

D gene: NA
J gene: TRBJ1-4
clone size: NA
V gene: TRBV29-1
CDR3 protein: CSVGGGGEKLFF
CDR3 DNA: TGCAGCGTTGGTGGCGGAGGTGAAAAACTGTTTTTT

D gene: NA
J gene: TRBJ1-6
clone size: few
V gene: TRBV6-5
CDR3 protein: CASSFSSSYNSPLHF
CDR3 DNA: TGTGCCAGCAGTTTCTCAAGCTCCTATAATTCACCCCTCCACTTT